The next 15 T cell receptor beta chains were all read from a single sample in a study of blood T cell repertoires in COVID-19. Generated by immunoSEQ multiplex PCR, the TCRdb table keeps only in-frame clones and is missing some. The sample consists of roughly 46,000 clones, about 88% of them appearing once. Material: peripheral blood. These receptors were obtained from a man aged 45 to 65 with active COVID-19.

This chain links TRBV29-1 with TRBJ2-7, with D possibly matching TRBD1 (5 bases). CDR1 SQVTM and CDR2 ANQGSEA come from the germline V gene. The CDR3 length is 12 residues. V shed 7 bases and J shed 0 bases, with 10 bases lying between them. CDR3 region: CSAKGDSYEQYF. The CDR3 bases are TGCAGCGCTAAAGGGGACTCCTACGAGCAGTACTTC.

This clone was observed once. The gene calls are TRBV6-5 and TRBJ1-5; TRBD1 is a possible D gene (6 bases). The CDR3 is 14 residues long. V lost 7 bases to trimming and J lost 1 base, with 11 bases between them. Germline values: CDR1 MNHEY, CDR2 SVGAGI. This CDR3 is CASILRGSNQPQHF. Written as DNA, the CDR3 is TGTGCCAGCATTCTTAGGGGGAGCAATCAGCCCCAGCATTTT.

V is TRBV3-1 (or the pseudogene TRBV3-2) and J is TRBJ2-1, with TRBD2 identical over 10 bases. Germline CDR1 is LGHDT and CDR2 is YNNKEL (reference sequence). This CDR3 has 15 amino acids. V shed 4 bases and J 9 bases; nucleotides not matched to a gene: 9. CDR3 sequence: CASSPASSGGGEQFF. For the CDR3, the DNA is TGTGCCAGCAGCCCCGCCTCTAGCGGGGGCGGTGAGCAGTTCTTC.

The V gene is TRBV5-1, the J gene TRBJ1-2, with D possibly TRBD1 on 6 matching bases. CDR1 and CDR2 (germline): SGHRS, YFSETQ. Trimming pared 0 bases from V and 4 bases from J, leaving 13 bases between. The CDR3 is made up of 15 amino acids. DNA for the CDR3: TGCGCCAGCAGCTTGGGGACAGACCCAAGCTATGGCTACACCTTC. This encodes CASSLGTDPSYGYTF.

This chain uses TRBV28 with TRBJ1-4; 8 positions match TRBD1. In germline, CDR1 is MDHEN, CDR2 SYDVKM. V dropped 6 bases and J dropped 3; count of bases not matched to a gene: 12. The CDR3 totals 17 residues. The CDR3 sequence is CASSIHTGGRANEKLFF. CDR3 bases: TGTGCCAGCAGCATACATACAGGGGGTAGGGCTAATGAAAAACTGTTTTTT.

This clone was detected once. The genes are TRBV6-5 and TRBJ2-2, with D possibly TRBD2 on 5 matching bases. The CDR3 is 12 residues long. Looked up from germline, CDR1 is MNHEY and CDR2 is SVGAGI. The CDR3 region is CGGVKVTGELFF. In nucleotides, the CDR3 is TGTGGGGGAGTTAAGGTGACCGGGGAGCTGTTTTTT.

The J gene is TRBJ1-2, the V gene TRBV12-3 or TRBV12-4; D unresolved. The V and J ends lost 1 base and 5 bases respectively, with 8 bases between them. The CDR3 sequence is 13 residues long. CDR3 bases: TGTGCCAGCAGTTTAGGAGGTTCATATGGCTACACCTTC. Its protein product is CASSLGGSYGYTF.

This chain links TRBV28 with TRBJ1-2; TRBD1 matches at 7 bases. Unmatched junction bases numbered 7, after V lost 5 bases and J lost 4 bases. This CDR3 spans 14 amino acids. CDR1 is MDHEN and CDR2 is SYDVKM in the germline V gene. The CDR3 here is CASSTGDGVYGYTF. The DNA of the CDR3 is TGTGCCAGCAGTACAGGGGATGGCGTCTATGGCTACACCTTC.

The J gene is TRBJ2-2, the V gene TRBV24-1; 10 nucleotides align to TRBD1. The ends lost 4 bases at V and 2 bases at J; junction bases unmatched: 6. Germline loops: CDR1 KGHDR, CDR2 SFDVKD. This CDR3 has 17 residues. Here the CDR3 DNA reads TGTGCCACCAGTGACCCGACAGGGGGCCTCAACACCGGGGAGCTGTTTTTT. Its protein product is CATSDPTGGLNTGELFF.

The rearrangement links TRBV28 to TRBJ2-3; 7 nucleotides match TRBD1. CDR3 length equals 17 residues. The V gene end was trimmed by 1 base and the J gene end by 2 bases; junction bases not matched to a gene: 9. From germline, CDR1 is MDHEN and CDR2 SYDVKM. DNA for the CDR3: TGTGCCAGCAGTTTATCTGTGTGGACAGGATTCACAGATACGCAGTATTTT. This sequence encodes CASSLSVWTGFTDTQYF.

The gene calls are TRBV7-7 and TRBJ1-1; D gene unclear. CDR3 length equals 13 residues. Trimming stripped 5 bases from V and 1 base from J, with 8 bases between. Germline CDR1 SSHAT, CDR2 FNYEAQ (reference sequence). In DNA, the CDR3 is TGTGCCAGCAGCCGAGATGAGAACACTGAAGCTTTCTTT. It specifies CASSRDENTEAFF. The full variable domain, its missing parts supplied by reference TRBV7-7 and TRBJ1-1, is GAGVSQSPRYKVTKRGQDVTLRCDPISSHATLYWYQQALGQGPEFLTYFNYEAQPDKSGLPSDRFSAERPEGSISTLTIQRTEQRDSAMYRCASSRDENTEAFFGQGTRLTVV.

Here the CDR3 reads CASSLDTQADTQYF. The CDR3 DNA is TGTGCCAGCAGCTTAGACACCCAAGCAGATACGCAGTATTTT. The J gene is TRBJ2-3, the V gene TRBV7-9; D gene ambiguous. This CDR3 has 14 amino acids. Germline V lookup: CDR1 SEHNR, CDR2 FQNEAQ (reference sequence). V dropped 1 base and J dropped 4 bases, with 9 bases sitting between them.

The chain combines TRBV7-2 with TRBJ2-1, with D maybe TRBD2 (6 bases). Germline CDR1 SGHTA, CDR2 FQGNSA. This CDR3 has 15 residues. Trimming removed 0 bases from V and 0 bases from J, with 6 bases in between. CDR3 sequence: CASSLARGSYNEQFF. In DNA form, the CDR3 reads TGTGCCAGCAGCTTAGCGCGGGGCTCCTACAATGAGCAGTTCTTC.

For the CDR3, the DNA is TGTGCCACCAGTCCACGGGGTGGGTCCTACGAGCAGTACTTC. This codes for CATSPRGGSYEQYF. The rearrangement uses TRBV24-1 and TRBJ2-7, with D possibly being TRBD2 (5 bases). The length of the CDR3 is 14 residues. The germline CDR1 and CDR2 sequences are KGHDR and SFDVKD. The ends were cut back, 6 bases at V and 1 base at J, with 12 bases in the middle.

The V gene is TRBV5-5, the J gene TRBJ1-3, with 7 positions matching TRBD1. The V segment lost 2 bases and the J segment 0 bases; nucleotides outside the gene matches: 8. This CDR3 contains 17 residues. Germline CDR1 and CDR2: SGHKS and YYEKEE (reference sequence). CDR3 sequence reads: CASSLYVGGNSGNTIYF. The CDR3 DNA sequence: TGTGCCAGCAGCTTATACGTAGGGGGCAACTCTGGAAACACCATATATTTT.